The 21 T cell receptor beta chains below were found in one sample sequenced in a study of TIL therapy for anti-PD-1-resistant metastatic lung cancer. The libraries were made with immunoSEQ v3. Generated by immunoSEQ multiplex PCR, the TCRdb table keeps only in-frame clones and is missing some. The sample holds under 35,000 clones, 74% seen once. Time point in this sample: pre-treatment sample, taken before nivolumab and TIL therapy. The sample was blood, taken at baseline. The receptors here all came from a woman aged 25 to 80 with non-small cell lung cancer.

The chain employs TRBV7-2 and TRBJ2-7, with 7 bases fitting TRBD1. Germline CDR1 and CDR2: SGHTA and FQGNSA. Trimming took 5 bases from V and 2 from J; bases not matched to a gene: 12. The CDR3 contains 16 residues. Written as DNA, the CDR3 is TGTGCCAGCAGCGAAATGCAGGGGGTTAAAACCTACGAGCAGTACTTC. The encoded protein is CASSEMQGVKTYEQYF.

The rearrangement joins TRBV5-4 to TRBJ2-7; TRBD1 aligns across 11 bases. Trimming cost V 4 bases and J 1 base; bases outside gene matches: 7. In germline, CDR1 is SGHNT, CDR2 YYREEE (reference sequence). There are 16 residues in the CDR3. The CDR3 bases are TGTGCCAGCAGCCTGGCCGGGACAGGGGGGTCCTACGAGCAGTACTTC. Protein: CASSLAGTGGSYEQYF.

The chain couples TRBV19 to TRBJ2-7; D might be TRBD1 or TRBD2, each matching 5 bases. Germline V gene lookup returns CDR1 LNHDA and CDR2 SQIVND (reference sequence). With 1 base removed from V and 0 bases from J, the gap between germline ends came to 7 bases. CDR3 length equals 14 residues. The CDR3 DNA reads TGTGCCAGTAGTATAGGGGGGAGCTCCTACGAGCAGTACTTC. It specifies CASSIGGSSYEQYF.

The rearrangement uses TRBV18 and TRBJ2-7, with 14 bases fitting TRBD2. Per the germline V gene, CDR1 is KGHSH and CDR2 is LQKENI. After removal of 2 bases from V and 6 bases from J, the junction contained 18 bases not matched to a gene. This CDR3 is 20 amino acids long. The CDR3 region is CASSPLSFSSGTSGSTEQYF. In DNA, the CDR3 is TGTGCCAGCTCACCATTATCCTTCTCCTCGGGGACTAGCGGGAGTACCGAGCAGTACTTC.

V usage is TRBV5-6 and J usage is TRBJ2-7; no definite D call. This CDR3 has 14 residues. V lost 0 bases, J lost 6 bases, and 13 bases lay in between. Germline V gene lookup returns CDR1 SGHDT and CDR2 YYEEEE. CDR3 sequence: CASSLEGGQIEQYF. The CDR3 nucleotides read TGTGCCAGCAGCTTGGAGGGTGGGCAAATCGAGCAGTACTTC.

The genes are TRBV19 and TRBJ1-1; TRBD1 matches 9 bases. J lost 5 bases, V lost 3 bases, and 4 bases had no gene match. The CDR3 has 14 amino acids. Germline V CDR1 and CDR2: LNHDA, SQIVND (reference sequence). The CDR3 region has the DNA TGTGCCAGTAGTATGACAGGGGGATATACTGAAGCTTTCTTT. This sequence encodes CASSMTGGYTEAFF.

The gene calls are TRBV21-1 and TRBJ1-1; the table's D gene call, TRBD1, was not cross checked with the DNA. TRBV21-1 is recorded as a pseudogene. CDR3 length: 19 amino acids. The CDR3 is CASSKLGQGANGDDTEAFF. DNA for the CDR3: TGTGCCAGCAGCAAGCTCGGACAGGGCGCTAACGGGGACGACACTGAAGCTTTCTTT.

The chain uses TRBV4-1 and TRBJ2-1; 10 positions agree with TRBD2. In germline, CDR1 is MGHRA, CDR2 YSYEKL. The CDR3 length is 15 residues. V lost 4 bases, J lost 9 bases, and 9 bases stayed unmatched. The CDR3 loop reads CASSPTVAGGAEQFF. The CDR3 coding sequence is TGCGCCAGCAGCCCTACGGTAGCGGGAGGAGCTGAGCAGTTCTTC.

This rearrangement joins TRBV20-1 to TRBJ2-7; D remains unclear. Trimming removed 4 bases at V and 7 bases at J, with 8 bases between. Germline CDR1 DFQATT, CDR2 SNEGSKA (reference sequence). CDR3 length equals 10 residues. CDR3 region: CSAKSGEQYF. The CDR3 DNA is TGCAGTGCTAAGTCGGGTGAGCAGTACTTC.

The chain recombines TRBV19 with TRBJ2-1, with 7 nucleotides matching TRBD2. This CDR3 contains 16 residues. The germline gives CDR1 LNHDA, CDR2 SQIVND (reference sequence). The V gene end was trimmed by 6 bases and the J gene end by 0 bases; junction bases not matched to a gene: 8. The CDR3 nucleotides read TGTGCCAGTAGGGGTTCAGCGGGGAGCTCCTACAATGAGCAGTTCTTC. It codes for CASRGSAGSSYNEQFF.

In DNA form, the CDR3 reads TGTGCCAGCAGTTACGCAGGGGGCAACTGGTACTTC. Protein: CASSYAGGNWYF. This chain uses TRBV6-5 with TRBJ2-7; TRBD1 agrees at 8 bases. Trimming at V came to 2 bases and at J to 12 bases, leaving 6 bases not matched to a gene. In germline, CDR1 is MNHEY, CDR2 SVGAGI. This CDR3 contains 12 residues.

The V gene is TRBV9, the J gene TRBJ1-4; D gene ambiguous. Germline CDR1 reads SGDLS; CDR2 reads YYNGEE. With 2 bases removed from V and 2 bases from J, the gap between germline ends came to 7 bases. The length of the CDR3 is 14 residues. CDR3 sequence: CASSVGGTNEKLFF. CDR3 sequence (DNA): TGTGCCAGCAGCGTTGGTGGGACTAATGAAAAACTGTTTTTT. Complete variable domain (other parts from reference TRBV9 and TRBJ1-4): DSGVTQTPKHLITATGQRVTLRCSPRSGDLSVYWYQQSLDQGLQFLIQYYNGEERAKGNILERFSAQQFPDLHSELNLSSLELGDSALYFCASSVGGTNEKLFFGSGTQLSVL.

This rearrangement joins TRBV15 to TRBJ2-3, with D possibly TRBD2 on 5 matching bases. Per germline, CDR1 LNHNV and CDR2 YYDKDF (reference sequence). The length of the CDR3 is 13 residues. The ends were cut back, 6 bases at V and 2 bases at J, with 9 bases in the middle. CDR3 amino acids: CATRRAYTDTQYF. CDR3 coding DNA: TGTGCCACCAGGCGGGCCTACACAGATACGCAGTATTTT.

This sequence joins TRBV15 and TRBJ1-4; D gene uncertain. Germline assignment: CDR1 LNHNV and CDR2 YYDKDF (reference sequence). Trimming took 0 bases from V and 8 from J, leaving 10 bases between them. The CDR3 sequence is 14 residues long. CDR3 protein: CATSRDLEAEKLFF. The CDR3 nucleotides read TGTGCCACCAGCAGAGATTTGGAGGCGGAAAAACTGTTTTTT.

This clone was detected only once. This chain joins TRBV7-2 and TRBJ2-2; D not certain. V shed 2 bases and J shed 4 bases, with 11 bases lying between them. The germline gives CDR1 SGHTA, CDR2 FQGNSA. The length of the CDR3 is 15 residues. The CDR3 spells CASSLRQFLTGELFF. CDR3 DNA: TGTGCCAGCAGCTTAAGGCAGTTCCTCACCGGGGAGCTGTTTTTT.

This rearrangement joins TRBV19 to TRBJ1-4, with 8 bases aligning to TRBD1. This CDR3 is 13 amino acids long. Germline values: CDR1 LNHDA, CDR2 SQIVND (reference sequence). The V and J ends lost 8 bases and 7 bases, in that order; junction bases with no gene match: 6. The CDR3 spells CASSDRGGEKLFF. CDR3 sequence (DNA): TGTGCCAGTTCAGACAGGGGAGGTGAAAAACTGTTTTTT.

The genes are TRBV10-2 and TRBJ2-1; D perhaps matches TRBD2 (5 bases). CDR3 length: 15 residues. CDR1 is WSHSY, CDR2 SAAADI, per germline. Trimming shortened V by 6 bases and J by 0 bases, and 12 bases separated the two germline ends. The CDR3 spells CASSGFEGSYNEQFF. The CDR3 DNA is TGCGCCAGCAGCGGGTTCGAGGGCTCCTACAATGAGCAGTTCTTC.

This clone appeared a single time. The chain uses TRBV19 and TRBJ2-1; 9 bases fit TRBD2. Germline CDR1 and CDR2: LNHDA and SQIVND (reference sequence). This CDR3 comprises 15 residues. J was trimmed by 8 bases and V by 3 bases; bases with no gene match: 8. The CDR3 region is CASSIGLAGSDEQFF. CDR3 bases: TGTGCCAGTAGTATTGGGCTAGCGGGGAGTGATGAGCAGTTCTTC.

The rearrangement uses TRBV6-1 and TRBJ1-5, with D possibly TRBD1 on 5 matching bases. The germline V and J ends were trimmed by 4 bases and 3 bases, with 13 bases remaining between them. The germline V gene encodes CDR1 MNHNS and CDR2 SASEGT. The CDR3 covers 15 residues. The CDR3 is CASSVSGGDNQPQHF. The CDR3 region has the DNA TGTGCCAGCAGTGTTTCAGGAGGGGACAATCAGCCCCAGCATTTT.

V is TRBV6-1 and J is TRBJ2-1, with D possibly matching TRBD2 (6 bases). CDR1 and CDR2 (germline): MNHNS, SASEGT. V was shortened by 4 bases and J by 6 bases, with 13 bases between the two germline ends. The CDR3 covers 14 residues. This chain's CDR3 is CASSGGDSSNEQFF. The CDR3 nucleotides read TGTGCCAGCAGTGGCGGGGACTCGAGCAATGAGCAGTTCTTC.

The CDR3 reads CASSRLRSGSGTGELFF. The CDR3, as DNA: TGTGCCAGCAGCCGCCTCCGGAGCGGGAGTGGAACCGGGGAGCTGTTTTTT. The V call is TRBV14, the J call TRBJ2-2; 8 bases align to TRBD2. The CDR3 loop spans 17 amino acids. Losses at the gene ends were 4 bases for V and 5 bases for J; bases not matched to a gene: 12. Germline-derived CDR1 and CDR2 are SGHDN and FVKESK.